This TCR beta chain originates from a study of CD8 T cells in Susac syndrome. Study background: There were Susac syndrome patients who were therapy-naive at blood draw, others on corticosteroids, and others on intravenous immunoglobulin alone. Study-level findings and limits: The CD4+ T cell repertoire of patients with Susac syndrome showed no detectable clonal expansion.

To note about this clonotype: Antigen specificity is unknown.

Germline assignment: CDR1 SGHAT and CDR2 FQDESV (reference sequence). Trimming took off 4 bases at V and 2 bases at J, with 16 bases between the two ends. This CDR3 has 16 amino acids. cDNA came from 0.5 to 1 ug RNA primed by random hexamers. The immunoSEQ assay covered 54 Vbeta and 13 Jbeta segments for CDR3. TCRdb reprocessed the immunoSEQ multiplex PCR reads via MiXCR and lists one record per CDR3 protein. The sample carries under 200,000 distinct CDR3 sequences, roughly 95% recorded once. This sequence joins TRBV11-1 and TRBJ2-3; the D is unclear. Sequenced material: CD4+ T cells from PBMCs. The receptor comes from a human donor with Susac syndrome. The CDR3 bases are TGTGCCAGCAGCTCCAATCCAGGTTGGGACACAGATACGCAGTATTTT. Amino acids: CASSSNPGWDTDTQYF.